The clone carrying this TCR beta chain was counted a single time. The data were taken from a study of blood T cell repertoires in COVID-19. Across the study: Samples taken during acute and convalescent COVID-19 were collected in the United States, Italy and Spain.

Seattle-derived patients entered the study during active infection and were followed longitudinally. In the source study's methods: Scientists estimated how many nucleated cells there were by amplifying reference gene primers. Assay used: immunoSEQ multiplex PCR; TCRdb lists only in-frame clones, some missing. D and trimming were read from the DNA, whereas the V and J calls and clone size are those reported in that table. Of about 170,000 clones listed, 84% were seen once; the top ten hold less than 3%. CDR1 MNHNY and CDR2 SVGAGI come from the germline V gene (reference sequence). J gave up 7 bases and V 6 bases, and 11 bases lay outside the gene matches. The CDR3 has 15 amino acids.

The receptor was isolated from a woman older than 75 with COVID-19, enrolled during active disease. The material sequenced was peripheral blood. The genes are TRBV6-6 and TRBJ1-4, with 7 bases matching TRBD1. CDR3 protein: CASSLQGGGSEKLFF. The DNA of the CDR3 is TGTGCCAGCAGCCTCCAGGGGGGAGGAAGTGAAAAACTGTTTTTT.